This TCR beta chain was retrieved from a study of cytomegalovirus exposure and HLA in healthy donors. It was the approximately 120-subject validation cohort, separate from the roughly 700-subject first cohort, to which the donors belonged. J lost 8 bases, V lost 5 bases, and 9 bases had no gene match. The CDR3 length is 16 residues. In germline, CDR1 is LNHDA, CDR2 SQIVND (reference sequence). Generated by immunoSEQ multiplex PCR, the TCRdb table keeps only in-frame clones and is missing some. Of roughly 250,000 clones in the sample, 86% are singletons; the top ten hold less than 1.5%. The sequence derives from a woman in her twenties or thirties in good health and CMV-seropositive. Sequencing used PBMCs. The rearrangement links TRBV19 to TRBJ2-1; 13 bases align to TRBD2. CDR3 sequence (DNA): TGTGCCAGTAGTTCCCTACTAGCGGGAGGGCCGGATGAGCAGTTCTTC. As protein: CASSSLLAGGPDEQFF.